A single sample gave rise to the 27 T cell receptor beta chains below, sequenced in a study of identifying expanded T cells in peripheral blood. The table came from immunoSEQ multiplex PCR; TCRdb's copy has only in-frame clones and leaves some out. Found here are some 100,000 clones, about 88% of them singletons; the top ten hold about 7.7%. The sequencing input was blood. These receptors all stem from a person between 18 and 69 years old in good health.

V is TRBV19 and J is TRBJ1-4, with 8 positions matching TRBD1. Germline V lookup: CDR1 LNHDA, CDR2 SQIVND (reference sequence). The junction had 9 bases not matched to a gene; V was cut back by 6 bases and J by 0 bases. The CDR3 sequence is 17 residues long. The chain's CDR3 is CASSAGTGLSTNEKLFF. The CDR3 region has the DNA TGTGCCAGTAGCGCCGGGACAGGACTATCAACTAATGAAAAACTGTTTTTT. The full variable domain, completed using reference TRBV19 and TRBJ1-4, is DGGITQSPKYLFRKEGQNVTLSCEQNLNHDAMYWYRQDPGQGLRLIYYSQIVNDFQKGDIAEGYSVSREKKESFPLTVTSAQKNPTAFYLCASSAGTGLSTNEKLFFGSGTQLSVL.

V usage is TRBV4-2 and J usage is TRBJ2-6; a possible D gene is TRBD2 (7 bases). Trimming took 5 bases from V and 2 from J, leaving 13 bases between them. The germline V gene has CDR1 LGHNA and CDR2 YNFKEQ. CDR3 size: 16 residues. DNA of the CDR3: TGTGCCAGCAGCGCCGGGGGGCCGACTGGGGCCAACGTCCTGACTTTC. Its translation is CASSAGGPTGANVLTF.

This clone was counted a few times. This sequence joins TRBV4-1 and TRBJ2-5; a weak D match, TRBD1 (6 bases). Germline CDR1 MGHRA, CDR2 YSYEKL. The V gene lost 0 bases and the J gene lost 4 bases, with 18 bases spanning the gap. This CDR3 is 17 amino acids long. CDR3 sequence reads: CASSQESAGIRGETQYF. The CDR3 nucleotides are TGCGCCAGCAGCCAAGAGTCGGCCGGCATCAGGGGAGAGACCCAGTACTTC.

The CDR3 DNA follows: TGTGCCAGCAGCTTGGATTGGGGAGATGGCTACACCTTC. Translating it yields CASSLDWGDGYTF. V usage is TRBV5-4 and J usage is TRBJ1-2, with D hard to call. Germline V gene sequence: CDR1 SGHNT, CDR2 YYREEE (reference sequence). CDR3 length: 13 amino acids. V was trimmed by 0 bases and J by 6 bases, leaving 9 bases between them. The variable domain in full, with the rest retrieved from reference TRBV5-4 and TRBJ1-2, is ETGVTQSPTHLIKTRGQQVTLRCSSQSGHNTVSWYQQALGQGPQFIFQYYREEENGRGNFPPRFSGLQFPNYSSELNVNALELDDSALYLCASSLDWGDGYTFGSGTRLTVV.

The V gene is TRBV19, the J gene TRBJ1-3; D perhaps matches TRBD1 (5 bases). V gave up 7 bases and J gave up 0 bases, with 16 bases separating them. CDR1 and CDR2 from the germline V gene are LNHDA and SQIVND (reference sequence). The CDR3 has 16 residues. The CDR3 loop is CASNLGGVRSGNTIYF. CDR3 DNA: TGTGCCAGTAACCTGGGGGGGGTGCGCTCTGGAAACACCATATATTTT.

This chain connects TRBV19 to TRBJ2-2; the D gene is possibly TRBD2 (7 bases). The CDR3 totals 16 residues. Per germline, CDR1 LNHDA and CDR2 SQIVND (reference sequence). The germline V and J ends were trimmed by 4 bases and 5 bases, with 17 bases remaining between them. Written as DNA, the CDR3 is TGTGCCAGTAGTACCGGAAGCGGGACATTAACCGGGGAGCTGTTTTTT. It codes for CASSTGSGTLTGELFF.

The chain carries TRBV7-2 and TRBJ2-1; TRBD2 matches at 11 bases. The CDR3 consists of 15 residues. Trimming cost V 6 bases and J 4 bases; bases outside gene matches: 5. Germline V lookup: CDR1 SGHTA, CDR2 FQGNSA. The CDR3 spells CASRPTSGGYNEQFF. In nucleotides, the CDR3 is TGTGCCAGCAGGCCCACTAGCGGGGGTTACAATGAGCAGTTCTTC.

The V and J genes are TRBV10-1 and TRBJ2-3; 7 nucleotides line up with TRBD2. The CDR3 runs to 15 residues. Germline-derived CDR1 and CDR2 are WNHNN and SYGVQD (reference sequence). With 3 bases clipped from V and 1 base from J, the junction kept 4 bases outside the gene matches. The CDR3 loop is CASSDRAGRTDTQYF. In nucleotides, the CDR3 is TGCGCCAGCAGTGATCGAGCGGGACGCACAGATACGCAGTATTTT.

This chain joins TRBV7-3 and TRBJ2-5, with D perhaps matching TRBD1 (6 bases). The CDR3 sequence is 13 residues long. V shed 2 bases and J shed 5 bases, with 9 bases lying between them. Per germline, CDR1 SGHTA and CDR2 FQGTGA. This chain's CDR3 is CASSLARGETQYF. The DNA of the CDR3 is TGTGCCAGCAGCTTAGCGAGGGGGGAGACCCAGTACTTC.

The V and J genes are TRBV5-4 and TRBJ1-1; weak D call: TRBD1 (5 bases). Trimming took off 4 bases at V and 4 bases at J, with 11 bases between the two ends. The CDR3 covers 13 residues. Germline CDR1 is SGHNT and CDR2 is YYREEE (reference sequence). The CDR3: CASSPSGPTEAFF. As DNA, the CDR3 is TGTGCCAGCAGCCCTTCAGGGCCCACTGAAGCTTTCTTT.

V usage is TRBV28 and J usage is TRBJ2-5; D is perhaps TRBD1 (5 bases). Looked up from germline, CDR1 is MDHEN and CDR2 is SYDVKM. With 1 base removed from V and 2 bases from J, the gap between germline ends came to 8 bases. The CDR3 is made up of 14 amino acids. The CDR3 coding sequence is TGTGCCAGCAGTTTATTGGGGCGGCAAGAGACCCAGTACTTC. Protein: CASSLLGRQETQYF.

The chain joins TRBV18 to TRBJ2-2, with 10 nucleotides matching TRBD2. Looked up from germline, CDR1 is KGHSH and CDR2 is LQKENI. Trimming removed 2 bases from V and 6 bases from J; junction bases left unmatched: 9. This CDR3 is built from 17 residues. CDR3 sequence (DNA): TGTGCCAGCTCACCAATGGTAGCGGGAGGTGACTCCGGGGAGCTGTTTTTT. Protein: CASSPMVAGGDSGELFF.

This clone has a single count. The V gene is TRBV7-7, the J gene TRBJ2-5; 12 bases align to TRBD2. CDR3 length: 14 residues. Germline values: CDR1 SSHAT, CDR2 FNYEAQ (reference sequence). The junction had 1 base not matched to a gene; V was cut back by 4 bases and J by 4 bases. The CDR3 DNA follows: TGTGCCAGCAGCTCGGGACTAGCGGGAGAGACCCAGTACTTC. Translating gives CASSSGLAGETQYF. Full variable domain (outside the CDR3, taken from reference TRBV7-7 and TRBJ2-5): GAGVSQSPRYKVTKRGQDVTLRCDPISSHATLYWYQQALGQGPEFLTYFNYEAQPDKSGLPSDRFSAERPEGSISTLTIQRTEQRDSAMYRCASSSGLAGETQYFGPGTRLLVL.

In nucleotides, the CDR3 is TGTGCCAGCAGCTTACAGGAAAATGAAAAACTGTTTTTT. It encodes CASSLQENEKLFF. This sequence joins TRBV5-4 and TRBJ1-4; TRBD1 might be the D (5 bases). The germline CDR1 and CDR2 sequences are SGHNT and YYREEE (reference sequence). With 2 bases removed from V and 5 bases from J, the gap between germline ends came to 7 bases. This CDR3 spans 13 amino acids.

The chain links TRBV5-4 to TRBJ1-2; tentative D call: TRBD1 (5 bases). This CDR3 has 14 residues. Trimming removed 2 bases from V and 8 bases from J, with 16 bases in between. Germline CDR1 is SGHNT and CDR2 is YYREEE (reference sequence). The CDR3 is CASSFSTGDWGYTF. CDR3 sequence (DNA): TGTGCCAGCAGCTTTTCAACCGGGGACTGGGGCTACACCTTC.

In nucleotides, the CDR3 is TGTGCCAGCAGCTCCCCTAGTGCAGCAGATACGCAGTATTTT. Amino acids: CASSSPSAADTQYF. The chain carries TRBV7-2 and TRBJ2-3; D gene uncertain. The CDR3 runs to 14 residues. V dropped 4 bases and J dropped 4 bases, with 12 bases sitting between them. The V gene's germline CDR1 is SGHTA and CDR2 FQGNSA.

The rearrangement links TRBV28 to TRBJ2-7, with TRBD1 matching over 11 bases. CDR3 length equals 16 residues. The V gene's germline CDR1 is MDHEN and CDR2 SYDVKM. Unmatched junction bases numbered 12, after V lost 5 bases and J lost 6 bases. The CDR3 sequence is CASSPTTGTGGSEQYF. The CDR3 bases are TGTGCCAGCAGTCCTACCACCGGGACAGGGGGATCCGAGCAGTACTTC.

The chain has TRBV11-2 and TRBJ2-2; D tentatively reads TRBD1 or TRBD2 (6 bases each). Trimming cost V 5 bases and J 7 bases, with 20 bases left between them. The CDR3 runs to 16 residues. The germline gives CDR1 SGHAT, CDR2 FQNNGV. CDR3 DNA sequence: TGTGCCAGCAGCCGACGGGGGCAGGGCGTTAACGGGGAGCTGTTTTTT. Translating gives CASSRRGQGVNGELFF.

V and J are TRBV11-2 and TRBJ2-1, with D maybe TRBD2 (7 bases). CDR1 and CDR2 from the germline V gene are SGHAT and FQNNGV. The V and J ends lost 5 bases and 9 bases respectively, with 20 bases between them. The CDR3 totals 15 residues. CDR3 sequence reads: CASSAPGAGVVEQFF. CDR3 in DNA: TGTGCCAGCAGCGCCCCGGGGGCGGGGGTTGTTGAGCAGTTCTTC.

The CDR3 spells CASSQDPNTEAFF. The DNA for the CDR3 is TGTGCCAGCAGCCAAGACCCGAACACTGAAGCTTTCTTT. This sequence joins TRBV7-2 and TRBJ1-1; D is ambiguous. The length of the CDR3 is 13 residues. Trimming removed 5 bases from V and 1 base from J, with 8 bases in between. Germline CDR1 and CDR2: SGHTA and FQGNSA. The variable domain in full, completed from reference TRBV7-2 and TRBJ1-1, reads GAGVSQSPSNKVTEKGKDVELRCDPISGHTALYWYRQSLGQGLEFLIYFQGNSAPDKSGLPSDRFSAERTGGSVSTLTIQRTQQEDSAVYLCASSQDPNTEAFFGQGTRLTVV.

V usage is TRBV7-2 and J usage is TRBJ1-2; 8 bases are a match to TRBD1. CDR3 length equals 15 residues. Germline CDR1 is SGHTA and CDR2 is FQGNSA. With 5 bases clipped from V and 3 bases from J, the junction kept 8 bases outside the gene matches. CDR3 coding DNA: TGTGCCAGCAGCCCGGGGACAGGAGAAGACTATGGCTACACCTTC. Translation: CASSPGTGEDYGYTF.

The J gene is TRBJ2-2, the V gene TRBV27, with 8 bases fitting TRBD1. V dropped 6 bases and J dropped 6; count of bases not matched to a gene: 9. Germline assignment: CDR1 MNHEY and CDR2 SMNVEV (reference sequence). The CDR3 consists of 15 residues. In nucleotides, the CDR3 is TGTGCCAGCAGGGGGGGCAGGGGGCTTTCCGGGGAGCTGTTTTTT. Amino acids: CASRGGRGLSGELFF.

This chain connects TRBV7-6 to TRBJ2-1; D is undetermined. This CDR3 region has 14 residues. V was clipped by 2 bases and J by 3 bases, with 8 bases between them. Germline V CDR1 and CDR2: SGHVS, FNYEAQ. For the CDR3, the DNA is TGTGCCAGCAGCTTACGGACCTTCTACAATGAGCAGTTCTTC. Protein: CASSLRTFYNEQFF.

The V call is TRBV15, the J call TRBJ2-7, with a tentative D call TRBD1 (6 bases). The length of the CDR3 is 13 residues. The V and J ends lost 9 bases and 3 bases respectively, with 15 bases between them. The germline gives CDR1 LNHNV, CDR2 YYDKDF (reference sequence). In nucleotides, the CDR3 is TGTGCCACTTCCCGGGACACACTCTACGAGCAGTACTTC. It translates to CATSRDTLYEQYF. Using reference TRBV15 and TRBJ2-7 for the parts outside the CDR3, the full variable domain is DAMVIQNPRYQVTQFGKPVTLSCSQTLNHNVMYWYQQKSSQAPKLLFHYYDKDFNNEADTPDNFQSRRPNTSFCFLDIRSPGLGDTAMYLCATSRDTLYEQYFGPGTRLTVT.

The rearrangement joins TRBV5-1 to TRBJ1-1; a weak D match, TRBD1 (6 bases). Germline lookup yields CDR1 SGHRS and CDR2 YFSETQ. The V gene lost 8 bases and the J gene lost 1 base, with 15 bases spanning the gap. This CDR3 has 14 amino acids. The CDR3 loop reads CASRTAPENTEAFF. The DNA for the CDR3 is TGCGCCAGTCGGACAGCGCCGGAGAACACTGAAGCTTTCTTT.

The chain recombines TRBV7-2 with TRBJ2-5, with a weak D call TRBD1 (5 bases). The end of the DNA aligns better with TRBJ2-7, so the J call may be wrong. Germline loops: CDR1 SGHTA, CDR2 FQGNSA. The CDR3 runs to 13 residues. This CDR3 reads CASSLGAHREQYF. The CDR3 bases are TGTGCCAGCAGCCTAGGGGCCCATCGCGAGCAGTACTTC.

This chain connects TRBV2 to TRBJ2-3; 9 bases agree with TRBD1. This CDR3 region has 14 residues. Germline V CDR1 and CDR2: SNHLY, FYNNEI. V trimming: 6 bases; J trimming: 5 bases; junction bases outside the gene matches: 6. This chain's CDR3 is CASRPGQGLDTQYF. In DNA form, the CDR3 reads TGTGCCAGCAGACCGGGACAGGGCCTAGATACGCAGTATTTT.